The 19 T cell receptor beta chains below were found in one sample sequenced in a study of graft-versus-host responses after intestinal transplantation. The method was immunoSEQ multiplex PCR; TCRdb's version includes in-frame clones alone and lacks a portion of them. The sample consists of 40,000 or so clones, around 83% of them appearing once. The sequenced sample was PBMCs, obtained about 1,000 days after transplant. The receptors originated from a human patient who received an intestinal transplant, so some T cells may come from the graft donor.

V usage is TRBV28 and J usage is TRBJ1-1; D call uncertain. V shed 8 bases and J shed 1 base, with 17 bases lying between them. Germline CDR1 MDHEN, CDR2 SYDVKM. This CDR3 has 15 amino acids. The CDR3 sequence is CASRLSLGRNTEAFF. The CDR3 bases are TGTGCCAGCCGACTCTCCCTAGGCAGGAACACTGAAGCTTTCTTT.

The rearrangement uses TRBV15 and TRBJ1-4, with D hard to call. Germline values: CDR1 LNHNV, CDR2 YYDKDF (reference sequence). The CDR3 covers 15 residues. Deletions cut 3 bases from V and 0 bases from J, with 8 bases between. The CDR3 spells CATSRAESTNEKLFF. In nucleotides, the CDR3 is TGTGCCACCAGCAGGGCAGAGTCAACTAATGAAAAACTGTTTTTT.

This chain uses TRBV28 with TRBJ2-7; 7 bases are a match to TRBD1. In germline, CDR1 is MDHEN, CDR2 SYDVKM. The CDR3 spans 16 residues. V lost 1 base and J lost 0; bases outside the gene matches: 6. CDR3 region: CASSLSARGSSYEQYF. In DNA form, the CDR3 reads TGTGCCAGCAGTTTATCGGCCAGGGGGAGCTCCTACGAGCAGTACTTC.

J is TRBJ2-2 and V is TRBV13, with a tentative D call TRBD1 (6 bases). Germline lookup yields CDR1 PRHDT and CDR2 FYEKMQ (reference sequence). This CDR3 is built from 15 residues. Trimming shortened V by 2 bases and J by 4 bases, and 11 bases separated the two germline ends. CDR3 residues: CASSLFPDSTGELFF. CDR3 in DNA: TGTGCCAGCAGCTTATTCCCGGACAGCACCGGGGAGCTGTTTTTT. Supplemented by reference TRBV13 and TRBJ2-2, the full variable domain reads AAGVIQSPRHLIKEKRETATLKCYPIPRHDTVYWYQQGPGQDPQFLISFYEKMQSDKGSIPDRFSAQQFSDYHSELNMSSLELGDSALYFCASSLFPDSTGELFFGEGSRLTVL.

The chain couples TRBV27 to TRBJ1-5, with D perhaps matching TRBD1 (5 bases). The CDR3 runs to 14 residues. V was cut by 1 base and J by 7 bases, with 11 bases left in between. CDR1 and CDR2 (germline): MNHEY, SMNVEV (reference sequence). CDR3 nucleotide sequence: TGTGCCAGCAGTTTATATCAGGGCAGACAGCCCCAGCATTTT. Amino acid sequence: CASSLYQGRQPQHF.

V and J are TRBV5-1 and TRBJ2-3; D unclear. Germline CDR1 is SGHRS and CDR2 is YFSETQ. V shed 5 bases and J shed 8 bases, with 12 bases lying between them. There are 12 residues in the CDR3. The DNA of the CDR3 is TGCGCCAGCAGGGGCGATGTGGGTACGCAGTATTTT. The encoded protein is CASRGDVGTQYF. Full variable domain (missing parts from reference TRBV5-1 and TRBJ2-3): KAGVTQTPRYLIKTRGQQVTLSCSPISGHRSVSWYQQTPGQGLQFLFEYFSETQRNKGNFPGRFSGRQFSNSRSEMNVSTLELGDSALYLCASRGDVGTQYFGPGTRLTVL.

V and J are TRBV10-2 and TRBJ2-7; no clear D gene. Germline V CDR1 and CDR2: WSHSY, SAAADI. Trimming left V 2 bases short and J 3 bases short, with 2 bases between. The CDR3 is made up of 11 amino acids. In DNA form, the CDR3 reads TGCGCCAGCAGTGAGGGCTACGAGCAGTACTTC. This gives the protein CASSEGYEQYF.

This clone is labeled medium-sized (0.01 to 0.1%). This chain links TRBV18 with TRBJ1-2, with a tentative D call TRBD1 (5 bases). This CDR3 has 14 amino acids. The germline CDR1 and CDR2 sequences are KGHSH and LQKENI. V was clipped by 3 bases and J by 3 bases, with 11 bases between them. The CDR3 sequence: CASSPGGEDYGYTF. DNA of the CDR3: TGTGCCAGCTCACCGGGGGGTGAGGACTATGGCTACACCTTC.

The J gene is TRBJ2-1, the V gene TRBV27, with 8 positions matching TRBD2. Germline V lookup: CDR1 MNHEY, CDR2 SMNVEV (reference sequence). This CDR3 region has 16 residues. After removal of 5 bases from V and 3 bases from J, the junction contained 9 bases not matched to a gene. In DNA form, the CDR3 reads TGTGCCAGCAGTCAGACACCCGGGACTAGCTACAATGAGCAGTTCTTC. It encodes CASSQTPGTSYNEQFF.

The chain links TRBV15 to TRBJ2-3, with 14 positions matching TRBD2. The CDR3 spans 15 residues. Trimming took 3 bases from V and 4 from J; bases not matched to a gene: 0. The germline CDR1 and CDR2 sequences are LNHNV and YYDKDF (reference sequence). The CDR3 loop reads CATSRTSGGADTQYF. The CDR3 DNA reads TGTGCCACCAGCAGGACTAGCGGGGGGGCAGATACGCAGTATTTT.

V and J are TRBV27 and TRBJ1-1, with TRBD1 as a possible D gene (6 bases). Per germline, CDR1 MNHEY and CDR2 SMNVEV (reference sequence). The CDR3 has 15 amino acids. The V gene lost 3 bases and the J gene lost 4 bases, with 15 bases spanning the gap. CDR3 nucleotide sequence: TGTGCCAGCAGTTTTACCATAACAGGGACCACTGAAGCTTTCTTT. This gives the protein CASSFTITGTTEAFF.

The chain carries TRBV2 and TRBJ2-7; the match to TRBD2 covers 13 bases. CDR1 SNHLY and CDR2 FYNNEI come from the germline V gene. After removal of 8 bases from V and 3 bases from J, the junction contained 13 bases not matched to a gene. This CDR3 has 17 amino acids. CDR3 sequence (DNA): TGTGCCAGCGGAAGGACTAGCGGGAGAATTAGACGCTACGAGCAGTACTTC. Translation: CASGRTSGRIRRYEQYF.

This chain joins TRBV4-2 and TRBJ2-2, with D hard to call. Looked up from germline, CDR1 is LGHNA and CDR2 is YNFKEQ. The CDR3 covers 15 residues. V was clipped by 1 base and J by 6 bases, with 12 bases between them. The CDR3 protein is CASSQGRRWAGELFF. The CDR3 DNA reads TGTGCCAGCAGCCAAGGGCGGCGTTGGGCCGGGGAGCTGTTTTTT.

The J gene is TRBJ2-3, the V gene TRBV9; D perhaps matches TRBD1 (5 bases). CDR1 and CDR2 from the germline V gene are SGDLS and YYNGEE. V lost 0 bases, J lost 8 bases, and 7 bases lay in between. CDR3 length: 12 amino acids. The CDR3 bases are TGTGCCAGCAGCGTAGAGCAGGGTACGCAGTATTTT. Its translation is CASSVEQGTQYF.

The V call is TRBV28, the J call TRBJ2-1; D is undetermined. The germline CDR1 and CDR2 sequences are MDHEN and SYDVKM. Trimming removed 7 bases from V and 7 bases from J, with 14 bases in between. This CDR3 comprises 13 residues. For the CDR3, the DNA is TGTGCCAGCAAACCTACTATCGGGAATGAGCAGTTCTTC. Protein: CASKPTIGNEQFF.

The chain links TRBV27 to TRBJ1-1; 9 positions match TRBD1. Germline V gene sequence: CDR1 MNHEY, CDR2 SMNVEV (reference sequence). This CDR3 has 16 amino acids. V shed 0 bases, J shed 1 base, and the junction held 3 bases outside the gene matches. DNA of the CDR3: TGTGCCAGCAGTTTATCACAGGGGGCGAGGAACACTGAAGCTTTCTTT. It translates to CASSLSQGARNTEAFF.

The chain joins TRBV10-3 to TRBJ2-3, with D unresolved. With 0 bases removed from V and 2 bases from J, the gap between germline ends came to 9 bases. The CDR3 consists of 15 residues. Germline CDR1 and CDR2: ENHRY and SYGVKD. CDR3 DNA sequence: TGTGCCATCAGTGAGTCCCCCCGGCCCACAGATACGCAGTATTTT. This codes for CAISESPRPTDTQYF.

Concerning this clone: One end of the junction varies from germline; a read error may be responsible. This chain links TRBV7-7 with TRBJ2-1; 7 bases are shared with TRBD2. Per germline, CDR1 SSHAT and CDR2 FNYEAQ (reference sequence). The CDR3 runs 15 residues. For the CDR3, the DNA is TGTGCTAGCAGCGGGTGGCGGGGGTCCTACAATGAGCAGTTCTTC. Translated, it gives CASSGWRGSYNEQFF.

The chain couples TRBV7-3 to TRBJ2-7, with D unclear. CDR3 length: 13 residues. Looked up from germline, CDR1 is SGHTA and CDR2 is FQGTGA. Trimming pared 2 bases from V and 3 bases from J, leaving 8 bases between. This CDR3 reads CASSLESSYEQYF. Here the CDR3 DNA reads TGTGCCAGCAGCTTAGAGTCCAGCTACGAGCAGTACTTC.